This T cell receptor beta chain was recovered during a study of cytomegalovirus exposure and HLA in healthy donors. On the study more broadly: There were 90 million to 130 million unique TCR beta sequences, drawn from about 200 million T cells, in an earlier analysis. Findings and caveats of the study: Presence/absence comparisons presumed near-even sequencing depth among donors.

A note on this clone: No antigen is known for it.

V lost 4 bases to trimming and J lost 5 bases; unmatched junction nucleotides: 4. This CDR3 comprises 14 residues. CDR1 and CDR2 (germline): SGHNT, YYREEE (reference sequence). PCR employed 60 Vbeta and 13 Jbeta primers. Libraries were prepared by immunoSEQ multiplex PCR; TCRdb keeps only in-frame clonotypes and omits some of them. Of about 98,000 clones listed, around 70% are singletons. The source of this sequence is a man aged 50-60 years in good health and CMV-seronegative. The sequenced sample was PBMCs. V and J are TRBV5-4 and TRBJ1-2, with 11 bases fitting TRBD1. CDR3 sequence: CASSPGQGAYGYTF. CDR3 nucleotide sequence: TGTGCCAGCAGCCCCGGACAGGGGGCGTATGGCTACACCTTC.